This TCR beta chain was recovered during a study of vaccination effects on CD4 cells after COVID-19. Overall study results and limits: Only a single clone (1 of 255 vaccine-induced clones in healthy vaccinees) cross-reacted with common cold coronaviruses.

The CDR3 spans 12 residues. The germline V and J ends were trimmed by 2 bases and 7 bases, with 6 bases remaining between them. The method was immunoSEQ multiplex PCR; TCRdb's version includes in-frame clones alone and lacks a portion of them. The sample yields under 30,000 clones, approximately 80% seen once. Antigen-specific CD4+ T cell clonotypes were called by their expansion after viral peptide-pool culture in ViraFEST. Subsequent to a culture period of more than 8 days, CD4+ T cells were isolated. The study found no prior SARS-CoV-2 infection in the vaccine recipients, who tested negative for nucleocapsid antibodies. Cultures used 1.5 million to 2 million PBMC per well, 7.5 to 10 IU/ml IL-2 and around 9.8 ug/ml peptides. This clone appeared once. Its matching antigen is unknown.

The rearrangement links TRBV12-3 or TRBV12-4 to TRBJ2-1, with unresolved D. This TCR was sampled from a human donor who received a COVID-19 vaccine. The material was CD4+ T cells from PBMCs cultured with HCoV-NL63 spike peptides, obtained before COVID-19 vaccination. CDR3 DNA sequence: TGTGCCAGCAGTTTAATTGGGAATGAGCAGTTCTTC. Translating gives CASSLIGNEQFF.